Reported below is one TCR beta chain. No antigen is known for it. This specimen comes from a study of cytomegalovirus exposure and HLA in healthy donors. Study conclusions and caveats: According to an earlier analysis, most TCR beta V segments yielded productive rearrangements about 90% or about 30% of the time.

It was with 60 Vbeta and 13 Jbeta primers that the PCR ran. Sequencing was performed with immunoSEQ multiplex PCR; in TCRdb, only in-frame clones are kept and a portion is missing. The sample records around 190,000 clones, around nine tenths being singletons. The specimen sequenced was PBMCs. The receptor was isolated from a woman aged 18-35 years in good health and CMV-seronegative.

This CDR3 is CASSSGTGGTGELFF. The DNA of the CDR3 is TGTGCCAGCAGCTCCGGGACAGGGGGCACCGGGGAGCTGTTTTTT. This chain uses TRBV6-1 with TRBJ2-2; 11 bases line up with TRBD1. Germline CDR1 reads MNHNS; CDR2 reads SASEGT. V dropped 6 bases and J dropped 4; count of bases not matched to a gene: 4. The CDR3 runs 15 residues.